These 14 T cell receptor beta chains came from one sample sequenced in a study of T cells after posttransplantation cyclophosphamide. A marrow graft followed busulfan-fludarabine conditioning, with cyclophosphamide on days +3 and +4. Clones were read by immunoSEQ multiplex PCR, and TCRdb kept only the in-frame ones, dropping some. The table has about 22,000 clones, approximately 87% seen once; the top ten hold 9.5% to 13%. The starting material was PBMCs, obtained after allogeneic stem cell transplant with posttransplant cyclophosphamide. The receptors here all came from a female patient between 30 and 39 years old who received an allogeneic stem cell transplant from an unrelated donor, was CMV-positive, and had no GVHD. The graft donor may have given rise to some T cells.

This chain uses TRBV7-2 with TRBJ2-1, with 12 nucleotides matching TRBD2. The CDR3 has 18 residues. With 4 bases clipped from V and 8 bases from J, the junction kept 15 bases outside the gene matches. Germline V CDR1 and CDR2: SGHTA, FQGNSA. The CDR3 DNA is TGTGCCAGCAGCTCACCGACTAGCGGGGGAGTTTATTTCGATGAGCAGTTCTTC. This encodes CASSSPTSGGVYFDEQFF.

This clone has a single count. The J gene is TRBJ2-7, the V gene TRBV14, with 7 bases aligning to TRBD1. The CDR3 length is 13 residues. V lost 4 bases, J lost 6 bases, and 6 bases stayed unmatched. Germline lookup yields CDR1 SGHDN and CDR2 FVKESK. This CDR3 is CASSLRQGSEQYF. The CDR3 DNA sequence: TGTGCCAGCAGCCTAAGACAGGGCTCCGAGCAGTACTTC.

This clone was observed a handful of times. The J gene is TRBJ1-4, the V gene TRBV5-1, with D tentatively TRBD1 (6 bases). Per the germline V gene, CDR1 is SGHRS and CDR2 is YFSETQ. V lost 4 bases, J lost 7 bases, and 14 bases lay in between. The CDR3 is made up of 14 amino acids. The CDR3 nucleotides read TGCGCCAGCAGCGTCGCAGGGGCGGTTGAAAAACTGTTTTTT. It is translated as CASSVAGAVEKLFF.

The genes are TRBV11-2 and TRBJ2-1; D is perhaps TRBD1 (5 bases). The germline V and J ends were trimmed by 5 bases and 0 bases, with 17 bases remaining between them. CDR1 and CDR2 from the germline V gene are SGHAT and FQNNGV. The length of the CDR3 is 17 residues. CDR3 nucleotide sequence: TGTGCCAGCAGCCGGATAGGGGCCTCGCCCTCCTACAATGAGCAGTTCTTC. As protein: CASSRIGASPSYNEQFF.

The chain employs TRBV28 and TRBJ2-7; 9 nucleotides match TRBD1. The ends lost 5 bases at V and 4 bases at J; junction bases unmatched: 12. The CDR3 consists of 16 residues. The germline CDR1 and CDR2 sequences are MDHEN and SYDVKM. The chain's CDR3 is CASSPIPGQGLYEQYF. CDR3 coding DNA: TGTGCCAGCAGTCCGATTCCGGGACAGGGATTGTACGAGCAGTACTTC.

This chain joins TRBV18 and TRBJ1-1; 7 bases fit TRBD1. The CDR3 spans 16 residues. The germline CDR1 and CDR2 sequences are KGHSH and LQKENI. Trimming removed 3 bases from V and 1 base from J; junction bases left unmatched: 8. CDR3 in DNA: TGTGCCAGCTCACCGCTACCGGGACAGCAGAACACTGAAGCTTTCTTT. It yields the protein CASSPLPGQQNTEAFF.

V is TRBV12-5 and J is TRBJ1-1, with D maybe TRBD1 (5 bases). The CDR3 loop spans 14 amino acids. V lost 9 bases and J 1 base, leaving 15 bases between the germline ends. Germline loops: CDR1 LGHNT, CDR2 FRNRAP. CDR3 amino acids: CASRGGVKNTEAFF. As DNA, the CDR3 is TGTGCTAGCCGGGGGGGGGTAAAGAACACTGAAGCTTTCTTT.

The chain carries TRBV6-5 and TRBJ2-7, with 7 nucleotides matching TRBD1. The germline V gene encodes CDR1 MNHEY and CDR2 SVGAGI. CDR3 length: 13 residues. Unmatched junction bases numbered 4, after V lost 5 bases and J lost 3 bases. The DNA of the CDR3 is TGTGCCAGCAGTCCACAGGGGCTCTACGAGCAGTACTTC. It encodes CASSPQGLYEQYF.

This sequence joins TRBV5-1 and TRBJ2-1; 8 bases align to TRBD2. After removal of 7 bases from V and 1 base from J, the junction contained 4 bases not matched to a gene. In germline, CDR1 is SGHRS, CDR2 YFSETQ. The CDR3 has 14 amino acids. CDR3 in amino acids: CASSAGVSYNEQFF. CDR3 bases: TGCGCCAGCTCAGCGGGGGTATCCTACAATGAGCAGTTCTTC. The whole variable domain, filled in from reference TRBV5-1 and TRBJ2-1, reads KAGVTQTPRYLIKTRGQQVTLSCSPISGHRSVSWYQQTPGQGLQFLFEYFSETQRNKGNFPGRFSGRQFSNSRSEMNVSTLELGDSALYLCASSAGVSYNEQFFGPGTRLTVL.

The V gene is TRBV27, the J gene TRBJ1-1; the D gene is possibly TRBD1 (6 bases). V lost 1 base and J 2 bases, leaving 14 bases between the germline ends. Looked up from germline, CDR1 is MNHEY and CDR2 is SMNVEV (reference sequence). The CDR3 loop spans 16 amino acids. CDR3 in amino acids: CASSLYAGAPNTEAFF. The CDR3 DNA is TGTGCCAGCAGTTTATACGCAGGGGCTCCTAACACTGAAGCTTTCTTT.

The table lists this clone with a count of one. CDR3 sequence: CASSPTAGGLTDTQYF. The DNA for the CDR3 is TGTGCCAGCAGCCCCACAGCGGGGGGCCTCACAGATACGCAGTATTTT. J is TRBJ2-3 and V is TRBV7-6; 9 nucleotides line up with TRBD2. CDR1 is SGHVS and CDR2 is FNYEAQ in the germline V gene. The CDR3 consists of 16 residues. V was clipped by 5 bases and J by 2 bases; unmatched bases: 8. Filled out from reference TRBV7-6 and TRBJ2-3, the complete variable domain reads GAGVSQSPRYKVTKRGQDVALRCDPISGHVSLYWYRQALGQGPEFLTYFNYEAQQDKSGLPNDRFSAERPEGSISTLTIQRTEQRDSAMYRCASSPTAGGLTDTQYFGPGTRLTVL.

This clone was seen only once. The rearrangement uses TRBV28 and TRBJ2-2; tentatively, D is TRBD1 (6 bases). The CDR3 sequence is 14 residues long. Germline CDR1 and CDR2: MDHEN and SYDVKM. V was trimmed by 6 bases and J by 3 bases, leaving 11 bases between them. In nucleotides, the CDR3 is TGTGCCAGCAGAGCGGACAGCTACACCGGGGAGCTGTTTTTT. Translating gives CASRADSYTGELFF. Drawing the rest from reference TRBV28 and TRBJ2-2, the complete variable domain is DVKVTQSSRYLVKRTGEKVFLECVQDMDHENMFWYRQDPGLGLRLIYFSYDVKMKEKGDIPEGYSVSREKKERFSLILESASTNQTSMYLCASRADSYTGELFFGEGSRLTVL.

The chain couples TRBV10-2 to TRBJ1-1; D ambiguous. This CDR3 is 11 amino acids long. V was shortened by 7 bases and J by 11 bases, with 14 bases between the two germline ends. The germline CDR1 and CDR2 sequences are WSHSY and SAAADI. Written as DNA, the CDR3 is TGCGCCAGCATGAAGGTTCCGGAGGCTTTCTTT. This translates into CASMKVPEAFF.

This clone was seen just once. The chain is built from TRBV10-1 and TRBJ1-1, with a weak D call TRBD1 (6 bases). The CDR3 totals 14 residues. Germline V gene lookup returns CDR1 WNHNN and CDR2 SYGVQD (reference sequence). Trimming removed 6 bases from V and 8 bases from J, with 19 bases in between. The CDR3 nucleotides read TGCGCCAGCAGCCAAAACAGGGACCCTGGGGAAGCTTTCTTT. Its protein product is CASSQNRDPGEAFF.